The T cell receptor (beta chain) under discussion was sequenced for a study of CD8 T cells in ankylosing spondylitis. TCRdb fed the 5' RACE reads into MiXCR, producing one record per CDR3 protein. The sample has about 310,000 distinct CDR3 sequences, less than 25% seen once. In its sample, this clonotype was seen a few times. Trimming pared 5 bases from V and 1 base from J, leaving 14 bases between. CDR1 is MDHEN, CDR2 SYDVKM, per germline. This CDR3 comprises 16 residues. The material sequenced was blood, either unsorted or a sorted T cell fraction (not recorded which). The clonotype comes from a female donor with ankylosing spondylitis or in good health (not recorded which). The J gene is TRBJ2-2, the V gene TRBV28; D may be TRBD1 (6 bases). CDR3 amino acids: CASSHPTGRNTGELFF. Here the CDR3 DNA reads TGTGCCAGCAGTCATCCGACAGGACGGAACACCGGGGAGCTGTTTTTT.